The rows below give T cell receptor beta chains drawn from one sample of a study of CD8+CD57+ T cells in acquired aplastic anemia. TCRdb reanalysed the reads using MiXCR and keeps one entry per CDR3 protein. In the table there are 200,000 to 300,000 distinct CDR3 sequences, less than 85% of which are singletons. The sample taken for sequencing was sorted CD4+, CD8+, or CD8+CD57+ T cells (not recorded which) from PBMCs. The source is a human donor with aplastic anemia. The CDR3 runs from the conserved cysteine through the conserved F or W. The order of the fields is clone size, J gene, D gene, V gene, CDR3 DNA, CDR3 protein. The D gene is left open where the match is weak. Size is omitted from some rows. Given values are once, few, many or a class for expanded clones.

few	TRBJ1-2	NA	TRBV10-3	TGTGCCATCAAGCCGGGGGCGAGCTATGGCTACACCTTC	CAIKPGASYGYTF
few	TRBJ2-3	NA	TRBV7-9	TGTGCCAGCAGCTTGGCAGGAGGTCCCGACTATCACTATTTT	CASSLAGGPDYHYF
NA	TRBJ2-3	TRBD1	TRBV19	TGTGCCAGTAACCAGGGGGCGATTTATACGCAGTATTTT	CASNQGAIYTQYF
once	TRBJ2-7	TRBD2	TRBV20-1	TGCAGTGCTCTCCCCGTAGCGGGGGGTTACGAGCAGTACTTC	CSALPVAGGYEQYF
many	TRBJ1-2	TRBD1	TRBV10-3	TGTGCCATCAGTGAGTCAGCTGACAGGGGTGGCTACACCTTC	CAISESADRGGYTF
NA	TRBJ2-7	NA	TRBV7-8	TGTGCCAGCAGCTTAGCGCAGGGTAACTACGCGCAGTACTTC	CASSLAQGNYAQYF
NA	TRBJ2-5	NA	TRBV2	TGTGCCAGCAGCGTAGGGGGGGCTGGGACCCAGTACTTC	CASSVGGAGTQYF
NA	TRBJ2-1	NA	TRBV24-1	TGTGCCACCGGGGCAAGCGGGGGACAGGAGGAACAGTTCTTC	CATGASGGQEEQFF
NA	TRBJ2-3	NA	TRBV5-1	TGCGCCAGCGGCTTTACTAGCAGAGTACCGCAGTATTTT	CASGFTSRVPQYF
NA	TRBJ1-5	NA	TRBV27	TGTGCCAGCGGTCAGTATAGCAATCAGCCCCAGCATTTT	CASGQYSNQPQHF
NA	TRBJ2-1	NA	TRBV7-8	TGTGCCAGCAGCGTAGGTGCCTACAACAATAGGCAGTCCTTC	CASSVGAYNNRQSF
NA	TRBJ2-7	NA	TRBV15	TGTGCCACCAGCGGCCGGGGCCTTCCCTACGCGCAGTACTTC	CATSGRGLPYAQYF
NA	TRBJ2-1	NA	TRBV7-2	TGCGCCAGCAGCCAACGCCTTGCAGGTGGCTACACCTTCCAGTTCTTC	CASSQRLAGGYTFQFF
NA	TRBJ1-1	TRBD1	TRBV12-3/TRBV12-4	TGTGCCAGCAGTCTGGGACAGGGTCGAGCTTTCTTT	CASSLGQGRAFF
few	TRBJ2-5	NA	TRBV7-3	TGTGCCAGCAGCAGGGGCGGAGGTCACGAGACGCAGTACTTC	CASSRGGGHETQYF
NA	TRBJ1-1	NA	TRBV19	TGTGCCAGTAGTATAGATCGCGCAGGGAACACTGAACCTTTCTTC	CASSIDRAGNTEPFF
NA	TRBJ2-1	TRBD2	TRBV5-4	TGCGCCAGCAGCTTTGCGAGTGTAGCGGGAAAAAATGAGCAGTTCTTC	CASSFASVAGKNEQFF
large	TRBJ1-2	TRBD1	TRBV7-2	TGTGCCAGCAGCTGGGGACAGGGCTCAAACTATGGCTACACCTTC	CASSWGQGSNYGYTF
NA	TRBJ2-7	NA	TRBV15	TGTGCCACAAGCAGAGCGACGCAGATCTATACGCAGTACTTC	CATSRATQIYTQYF